These T cell receptor beta chains were read from a single sample in a study of vaccination effects on CD4 cells after COVID-19. Libraries were prepared by immunoSEQ multiplex PCR; TCRdb keeps only in-frame clonotypes and omits some of them. Of around 65,000 clones listed, about three quarters are singletons. For these receptors, no antigen is known. Material: CD4+ T cells from PBMCs cultured with HCoV-229E spike peptides, obtained after COVID-19 vaccination. All receptors derive from a human donor who received a COVID-19 vaccine. Both conserved end residues are part of each CDR3. D genes are given only for firm matches. Some rows have no size entry. The others give once, few or many, or a class for an expanded clone.

length,J,V,size,D,CDR3,DNA
15,TRBJ2-6,TRBV27,NA,NA,CASSLRGGGANVLTF,TGTGCCAGCAGTTTAAGGGGTGGTGGGGCCAACGTCCTGACTTTC
13,TRBJ2-2,TRBV28,NA,NA,CASTPQGPGELFF,TGTGCCAGCACACCCCAGGGTCCCGGGGAGCTGTTTTTT
14,TRBJ2-2,TRBV11-2,NA,NA,CASSLGGAVGELFF,TGTGCCAGCAGCTTAGGGGGGGCGGTCGGGGAGCTGTTTTTT
17,TRBJ1-5,TRBV19,NA,NA,CASSIWEDSTVNQPQHF,TGTGCCAGTAGTATTTGGGAAGACAGCACCGTTAATCAGCCCCAGCATTTT
17,TRBJ2-3,TRBV5-1,NA,TRBD2,CASSSGLAGGTTDTQYF,TGCGCCAGCAGCTCCGGACTAGCGGGGGGGACCACAGATACGCAGTATTTT
11,TRBJ2-5,TRBV7-6,NA,NA,CASSLVETQYF,TGTGCCAGCAGCTTAGTAGAGACCCAGTACTTC
16,TRBJ1-6,TRBV4-1,NA,NA,CASSQDFRGLDSPLHF,TGCGCCAGCAGCCAAGACTTTAGGGGGTTGGATTCACCCCTCCACTTT
19,TRBJ2-1,TRBV5-8,NA,TRBD1,CASPTAAWGEGQGYNEQFF,TGTGCCAGCCCCACCGCAGCTTGGGGAGAGGGACAGGGGTACAATGAGCAGTTCTTC
15,TRBJ2-5,TRBV19,NA,TRBD2,CASSILAGGRPTQYF,TGTGCCAGTAGTATTTTGGCGGGGGGGCGTCCGACCCAGTACTTC
17,TRBJ2-5,TRBV13,once,TRBD2,CASSRKTGGDIGETQYF,TGTGCCAGCAGCCGCAAAACCGGGGGGGATATAGGAGAGACCCAGTACTTC
15,TRBJ1-1,TRBV5-1,NA,TRBD1,CASGDLQGFGTEAFF,TGCGCCAGCGGCGATTTACAGGGGTTCGGCACTGAAGCTTTCTTT
14,TRBJ2-5,TRBV4-1,few,NA,CASSLTWTKETQYF,TGCGCCAGCAGCCTGACTTGGACCAAAGAGACCCAGTACTTC
15,TRBJ1-2,TRBV6-2/TRBV6-3,NA,NA,CASSKGGTAFYGYTF,TGTGCCAGCAGCAAAGGGGGGACGGCCTTCTATGGCTACACCTTC
14,TRBJ1-2,TRBV6-1,NA,NA,CASSEAHTIYGYTF,TGTGCCAGCAGTGAAGCGCACACAATCTATGGCTACACCTTC
12,TRBJ1-6,TRBV3-1/TRBV3-2,NA,NA,CASSHGVSPLHF,TGTGCCAGCAGCCACGGTGTTTCACCCCTCCACTTT
14,TRBJ1-3,TRBV18,NA,NA,CASSPQDSGNTIYF,TGTGCCAGCTCCCCACAGGACTCTGGAAACACCATATATTTT
15,TRBJ1-2,TRBV15,NA,NA,CATSIPNQGKYGYTF,TGTGCCACCAGCATACCGAACCAGGGGAAATATGGCTACACCTTC
15,TRBJ1-4,TRBV19,few,NA,CASKGLGGGSEKLFF,TGTGCCAGTAAGGGGCTCGGGGGCGGGAGTGAAAAACTGTTTTTT
14,TRBJ1-4,TRBV30,NA,NA,CAWSVESTNEKLFF,TGTGCCTGGAGTGTTGAGTCAACTAATGAAAAACTGTTTTTT
13,TRBJ1-5,TRBV9,NA,NA,CASSVAGNQPQHF,TGTGCCAGCAGCGTAGCTGGTAATCAGCCCCAGCATTTT
17,TRBJ2-1,TRBV24-1,NA,TRBD2,CATSDLEGLGSFGEQFF,TGTGCCACCAGTGATTTGGAGGGACTAGGAAGTTTCGGTGAGCAGTTCTTC
15,TRBJ1-5,TRBV28,NA,NA,CASSPLAGGRQPQHF,TGTGCCAGCAGTCCGCTCGCGGGGGGCCGTCAGCCCCAGCATTTT